This TCR beta chain originates from a study of shared clonotypes between healthy human individuals. Clones were read by immunoSEQ multiplex PCR, and TCRdb kept only the in-frame ones, dropping some. The table shows 2 million to 3 million clones, with over 85% occurring only once. Germline lookup yields CDR1 SQVTM and CDR2 ANQGSEA. This CDR3 is 13 amino acids long. V lost 7 bases and J 0 bases, leaving 12 bases between the germline ends. Donors were healthy HIV-negative adults without recent acute infections or vaccinations. Within Nashville, Tennessee resided all donors, each a Caucasian adult. This clone showed up just once.

Sequencing input: naive CD4+ T cells from PBMCs. Subset given: CD45RA+ positively selected. The TCR comes from a man aged 18-30 years in good health. Some clones in this sample may be carry-over from other donors' samples. The chain couples TRBV29-1 to TRBJ1-1; D gene unclear. Written as DNA, the CDR3 is TGCAGCGCCCGGGGTATCATGAACACTGAAGCTTTCTTT. Translation gives CSARGIMNTEAFF.